The rows below give T cell receptor beta chains drawn from one sample of a study of post-analysis software for immune sequencing data. TCRdb re-analysed the PCR reads in MiXCR, keeping a single row per CDR3 protein. The data contain approximately 730,000 distinct CDR3 sequences, about half of them singletons. The sample consisted of blood. The source is a girl under 18 with multiple sclerosis. The CDR3 runs from the conserved cysteine through the conserved F or W. The D gene is left open where the match is weak. Clone size is not always given. Where it is, it says once, few, many or a class for expanded clones.

cdr3_aa: CASSYFGVAGETQYF
cdr3_nt: TGTGCCAGCAGTTACTTCGGCGTGGCGGGAGAGACCCAGTACTTC
j_call: TRBJ2-5
v_call: TRBV6-5
clone_size: -
d_call: -

cdr3_aa: CASSQGEGSNEKLFF
cdr3_nt: TGCGCCAGCAGCCAAGGGGAGGGGAGTAATGAAAAACTGTTTTTT
j_call: TRBJ1-4
v_call: TRBV4-1
clone_size: few
d_call: -

cdr3_aa: CAISESGGGGSYNEQFF
cdr3_nt: TGTGCCATCAGTGAGTCGGGAGGAGGGGGCTCCTACAATGAGCAGTTCTTC
j_call: TRBJ2-1
v_call: TRBV10-3
clone_size: -
d_call: -

cdr3_aa: CASRSGTGGKGELFF
cdr3_nt: TGTGCCAGCAGGTCCGGGACAGGGGGGAAGGGGGAGCTGTTTTTT
j_call: TRBJ2-2
v_call: TRBV12-3/TRBV12-4
clone_size: -
d_call: TRBD1

cdr3_aa: CATSSSRAIVNEQFF
cdr3_nt: TGTGCCACCAGCAGTTCCAGGGCAATTGTCAATGAGCAGTTCTTC
j_call: TRBJ2-1
v_call: TRBV15
clone_size: few
d_call: -

cdr3_aa: CSVEGTSGSQETQYF
cdr3_nt: TGCAGCGTTGAGGGGACTAGCGGTTCACAAGAGACCCAGTACTTC
j_call: TRBJ2-5
v_call: TRBV29-1
clone_size: -
d_call: TRBD2

cdr3_aa: CASNLGSTDTQYF
cdr3_nt: TGTGCCAGCAACCTGGGGAGCACAGATACGCAGTATTTT
j_call: TRBJ2-3
v_call: TRBV7-2
clone_size: many
d_call: -

cdr3_aa: CSVSQGVSEKLFF
cdr3_nt: TGCAGCGTTTCACAGGGGGTTAGTGAAAAACTGTTTTTT
j_call: TRBJ1-4
v_call: TRBV29-1
clone_size: few
d_call: TRBD1

cdr3_aa: CASSEGAEFYNEQFF
cdr3_nt: TGTGCCAGCAGCGAGGGGGCTGAGTTTTACAATGAGCAGTTCTTC
j_call: TRBJ2-1
v_call: TRBV6-4
clone_size: -
d_call: TRBD1

cdr3_aa: CSVLPLQGNYGYTF
cdr3_nt: TGCAGCGTCCTTCCCTTGCAGGGGAACTATGGCTACACCTTC
j_call: TRBJ1-2
v_call: TRBV29-1
clone_size: few
d_call: -

cdr3_aa: CASSDSWTNYGYTF
cdr3_nt: TGTGCCAGCAGTGACTCTTGGACTAACTATGGCTACACCTTC
j_call: TRBJ1-2
v_call: TRBV6-4
clone_size: few
d_call: -

cdr3_aa: CSARRDCPGEVQYF
cdr3_nt: TGCAGTGCTAGGAGAGATTGCCCGGGGGAGGTCCAGTACTTC
j_call: TRBJ2-7
v_call: TRBV20-1
clone_size: -
d_call: -

cdr3_aa: CASSLKVVLAGTGEQYF
cdr3_nt: TGTGCCAGCAGTTTAAAGGTAGTACTAGCGGGAACCGGCGAGCAGTACTTC
j_call: TRBJ2-7
v_call: TRBV12-3/TRBV12-4
clone_size: -
d_call: TRBD2

cdr3_aa: CASSTFPSGGGNEQFF
cdr3_nt: TGTGCCAGCAGCACCTTTCCTAGCGGAGGGGGCAATGAGCAGTTCTTC
j_call: TRBJ2-1
v_call: TRBV11-2
clone_size: -
d_call: -

cdr3_aa: CASRQETGDTDTQYF
cdr3_nt: TGTGCCAGCAGACAGGAGACAGGAGACACAGATACGCAGTATTTT
j_call: TRBJ2-3
v_call: TRBV7-9
clone_size: few
d_call: -

cdr3_aa: CASSYFRSDNEQFF
cdr3_nt: TGTGCCAGCAGTTACTTTAGATCTGACAATGAGCAGTTCTTC
j_call: TRBJ2-1
v_call: TRBV6-6
clone_size: once
d_call: -

cdr3_aa: CASRLAGIAKNIQYF
cdr3_nt: TGTGCCAGCAGACTAGCGGGGATAGCCAAAAACATTCAGTACTTC
j_call: TRBJ2-4
v_call: TRBV12-3/TRBV12-4
clone_size: -
d_call: TRBD2

cdr3_aa: CASSLKQGRPYEQYF
cdr3_nt: TGTGCCAGCAGTTTGAAACAGGGAAGGCCCTACGAGCAGTACTTC
j_call: TRBJ2-7
v_call: TRBV28
clone_size: few
d_call: -

cdr3_aa: CASGLGAPGDGYTF
cdr3_nt: TGTGCTAGTGGTTTGGGAGCCCCCGGGGATGGCTACACCTTC
j_call: TRBJ1-2
v_call: TRBV12-5
clone_size: once
d_call: -

cdr3_aa: CASSLAGQGGTQYF
cdr3_nt: TGTGCCAGCAGCTTAGCGGGACAGGGAGGGACCCAGTACTTC
j_call: TRBJ2-5
v_call: TRBV7-2
clone_size: -
d_call: TRBD1

cdr3_aa: CSVRDKPTDTQYF
cdr3_nt: TGCAGTGTCCGGGACAAACCCACAGATACGCAGTATTTT
j_call: TRBJ2-3
v_call: TRBV20-1
clone_size: -
d_call: -

cdr3_aa: CASSAQGLRNEQFF
cdr3_nt: TGTGCCAGCAGTGCCCAGGGTCTTCGGAATGAGCAGTTCTTC
j_call: TRBJ2-1
v_call: TRBV12-3/TRBV12-4
clone_size: few
d_call: -

cdr3_aa: CAISESGLAANEQFF
cdr3_nt: TGTGCCATCAGTGAGTCGGGACTAGCGGCCAATGAGCAGTTCTTC
j_call: TRBJ2-1
v_call: TRBV10-3
clone_size: -
d_call: TRBD2

cdr3_aa: CSVQLAGVVDEQYF
cdr3_nt: TGCAGCGTTCAACTAGCGGGAGTTGTGGACGAGCAGTACTTC
j_call: TRBJ2-7
v_call: TRBV29-1
clone_size: few
d_call: TRBD2

cdr3_aa: CASSSRSVGRDPYEQYF
cdr3_nt: TGTGCCAGCAGTTCCAGGTCAGTGGGACGGGACCCCTACGAGCAGTACTTC
j_call: TRBJ2-7
v_call: TRBV6-5
clone_size: -
d_call: -

cdr3_aa: CAISGTQTYEQYF
cdr3_nt: TGTGCCATCAGTGGGACGCAAACATACGAGCAGTACTTC
j_call: TRBJ2-7
v_call: TRBV10-3
clone_size: -
d_call: -

cdr3_aa: CASSFGFRTSGRGDIQYF
cdr3_nt: TGTGCCAGCAGCTTCGGCTTTCGGACTAGCGGGAGAGGAGACATTCAGTACTTC
j_call: TRBJ2-4
v_call: TRBV11-3
clone_size: few
d_call: TRBD2

cdr3_aa: CASSQLDLVPGANVRTF
cdr3_nt: TGCGCCAGCAGCCAGCTGGACCTGGTCCCTGGGGCCAACGTCCGGACTTTC
j_call: TRBJ2-6
v_call: TRBV4-1
clone_size: few
d_call: -

cdr3_aa: CSAIRGTGELFF
cdr3_nt: TGCAGCGCCATCCGGGGTACCGGGGAGCTGTTTTTT
j_call: TRBJ2-2
v_call: TRBV29-1
clone_size: once
d_call: -

cdr3_aa: CSAAGKTSGRVGEQYF
cdr3_nt: TGCAGTGCTGCGGGAAAGACTAGCGGGAGGGTAGGCGAGCAGTACTTC
j_call: TRBJ2-7
v_call: TRBV20-1
clone_size: few
d_call: TRBD2

cdr3_aa: CASSLRAGTRTPYGYTF
cdr3_nt: TGTGCCAGCAGCTTAAGAGCCGGGACACGAACTCCGTATGGCTACACCTTC
j_call: TRBJ1-2
v_call: TRBV7-2
clone_size: few
d_call: -

cdr3_aa: CASRWSGNNEQFF
cdr3_nt: TGTGCCAGCAGGTGGAGCGGCAACAATGAGCAGTTCTTC
j_call: TRBJ2-1
v_call: TRBV7-9
clone_size: once
d_call: -

cdr3_aa: CASSLAPRGREYEQYF
cdr3_nt: TGTGCCAGCAGTTTAGCTCCGCGAGGTCGCGAATACGAGCAGTACTTC
j_call: TRBJ2-7
v_call: TRBV12-3/TRBV12-4
clone_size: once
d_call: -

cdr3_aa: CASSLTDRSYEQYF
cdr3_nt: TGTGCCAGCAGCCTCACAGACCGTTCCTACGAGCAGTACTTC
j_call: TRBJ2-7
v_call: TRBV28
clone_size: -
d_call: -

cdr3_aa: CSVLQGSGANVLTF
cdr3_nt: TGCAGCGTCCTACAGGGCTCTGGGGCCAACGTCCTGACTTTC
j_call: TRBJ2-6
v_call: TRBV29-1
clone_size: few
d_call: -

cdr3_aa: CASSLSRDSPLYEQYF
cdr3_nt: TGTGCCAGCAGTTTATCCCGGGACAGCCCCTTGTACGAGCAGTACTTC
j_call: TRBJ2-7
v_call: TRBV27
clone_size: few
d_call: TRBD1

cdr3_aa: CATSDWEGDGYTF
cdr3_nt: TGTGCCACCAGTGATTGGGAGGGTGATGGCTACACCTTC
j_call: TRBJ1-2
v_call: TRBV24-1
clone_size: -
d_call: -

cdr3_aa: CSARGGQHTEAFF
cdr3_nt: TGCAGTGCTAGGGGGGGGCAGCACACTGAAGCTTTCTTT
j_call: TRBJ1-1
v_call: TRBV20-1
clone_size: once
d_call: -

cdr3_aa: CASSWGGRDNEQFF
cdr3_nt: TGTGCCAGCAGCTGGGGCGGGAGGGATAATGAGCAGTTCTTC
j_call: TRBJ2-1
v_call: TRBV7-2
clone_size: -
d_call: TRBD2